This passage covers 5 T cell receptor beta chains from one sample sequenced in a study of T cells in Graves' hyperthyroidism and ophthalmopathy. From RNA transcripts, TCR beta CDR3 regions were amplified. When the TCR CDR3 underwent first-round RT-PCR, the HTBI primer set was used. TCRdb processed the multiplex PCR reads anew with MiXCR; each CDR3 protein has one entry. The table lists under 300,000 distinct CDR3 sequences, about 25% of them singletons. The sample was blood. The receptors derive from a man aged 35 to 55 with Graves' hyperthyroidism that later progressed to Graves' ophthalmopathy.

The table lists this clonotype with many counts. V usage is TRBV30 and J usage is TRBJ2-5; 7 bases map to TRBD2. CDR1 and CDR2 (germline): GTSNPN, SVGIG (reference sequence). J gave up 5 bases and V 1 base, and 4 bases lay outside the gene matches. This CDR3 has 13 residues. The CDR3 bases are TGTGCCTGGAGTGCTACTAGCGTTGAGACCCAGTACTTC. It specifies CAWSATSVETQYF.

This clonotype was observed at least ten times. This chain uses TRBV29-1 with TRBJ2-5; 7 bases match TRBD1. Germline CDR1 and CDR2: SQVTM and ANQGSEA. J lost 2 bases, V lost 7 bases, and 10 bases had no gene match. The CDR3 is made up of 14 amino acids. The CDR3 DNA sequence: TGCAGCGCGAAGGTGGGGACAGTACAAGAGACCCAGTACTTC. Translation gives CSAKVGTVQETQYF.

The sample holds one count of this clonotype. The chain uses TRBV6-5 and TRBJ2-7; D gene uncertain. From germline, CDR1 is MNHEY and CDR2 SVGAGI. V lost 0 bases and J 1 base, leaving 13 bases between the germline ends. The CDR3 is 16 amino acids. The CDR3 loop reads CASSYSIHLPSYEQYF. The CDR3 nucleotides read TGTGCCAGCAGTTACTCGATACACCTACCTTCCTACGAGCAGTACTTC.

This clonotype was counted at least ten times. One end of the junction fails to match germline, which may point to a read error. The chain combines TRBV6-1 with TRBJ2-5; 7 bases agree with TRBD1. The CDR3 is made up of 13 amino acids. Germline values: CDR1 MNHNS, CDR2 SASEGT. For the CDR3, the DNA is TGTGCCAGCAGCGAAGACAGGGAGGAGACCCAGTACTTC. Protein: CASSEDREETQYF.

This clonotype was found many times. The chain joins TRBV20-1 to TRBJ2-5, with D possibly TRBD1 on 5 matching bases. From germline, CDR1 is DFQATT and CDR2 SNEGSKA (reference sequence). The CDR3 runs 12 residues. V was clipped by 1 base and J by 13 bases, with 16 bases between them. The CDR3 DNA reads TGCAGTGCTAGAGGGGGCGGCAGCCCGTTGTACTTC. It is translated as CSARGGGSPLYF.